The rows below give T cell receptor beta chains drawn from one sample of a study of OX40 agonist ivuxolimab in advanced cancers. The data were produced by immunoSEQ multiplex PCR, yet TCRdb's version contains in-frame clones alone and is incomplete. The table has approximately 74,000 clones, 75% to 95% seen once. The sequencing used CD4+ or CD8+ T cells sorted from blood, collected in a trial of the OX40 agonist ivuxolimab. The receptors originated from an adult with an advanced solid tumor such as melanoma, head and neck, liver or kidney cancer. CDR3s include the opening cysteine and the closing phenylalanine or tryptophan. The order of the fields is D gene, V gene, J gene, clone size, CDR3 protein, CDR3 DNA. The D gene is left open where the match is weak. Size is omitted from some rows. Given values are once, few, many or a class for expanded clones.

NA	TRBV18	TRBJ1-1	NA	CASSPIKVPARRRTEAFF	TGTGCCAGCTCACCGATCAAGGTCCCTGCCCGGCGAAGGACTGAAGCTTTCTTT
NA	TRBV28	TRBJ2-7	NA	CASSSGVITYEQYF	TGTGCCAGCAGTTCAGGGGTGATCACCTACGAGCAGTACTTC
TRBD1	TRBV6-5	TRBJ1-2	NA	CASSYSRGLGRGYTF	TGTGCCAGCAGTTACTCGAGGGGGCTCGGTCGAGGCTACACCTTC
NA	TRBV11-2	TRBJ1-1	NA	CASSFLTDNTEAFF	TGTGCCAGCAGCTTTCTTACTGATAACACTGAAGCTTTCTTT
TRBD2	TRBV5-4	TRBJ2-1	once	CASSLWSGGAIYNEQFF	TGTGCCAGCAGCTTGTGGAGCGGGGGGGCGATTTACAATGAGCAGTTCTTC
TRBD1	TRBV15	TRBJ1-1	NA	CATSRPTTGATEAFF	TGTGCCACCAGCAGACCAACGACAGGGGCCACTGAAGCTTTCTTT
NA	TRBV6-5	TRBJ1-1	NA	CASSYSRTQTEAFF	TGTGCCAGCAGTTACTCAAGAACGCAGACTGAAGCTTTCTTT
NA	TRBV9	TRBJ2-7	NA	CASSVGTAAYEQYF	TGTGCCAGCAGCGTAGGGACGGCCGCCTACGAGCAGTACTTC
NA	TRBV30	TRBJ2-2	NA	CAWQPDSGTGELFF	TGTGCCTGGCAACCGGACTCAGGCACCGGGGAGCTGTTTTTT
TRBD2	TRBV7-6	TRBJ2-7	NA	CASSLGGRVNEQYF	TGTGCCAGCAGCTTAGGAGGGAGGGTTAACGAGCAGTACTTC
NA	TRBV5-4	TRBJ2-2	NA	CASSLDWGDTGELFF	TGTGCCAGCAGCTTGGATTGGGGGGACACCGGGGAGCTGTTTTTT
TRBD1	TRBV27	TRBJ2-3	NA	CASSLSYNDRGTTDTQYF	TGTGCCAGCAGTTTATCGTACAACGACAGGGGTACCACAGATACGCAGTATTTT
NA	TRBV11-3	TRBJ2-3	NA	CASSFGSTDTQYF	TGTGCCAGCAGTTTTGGCAGCACAGATACGCAGTATTTT
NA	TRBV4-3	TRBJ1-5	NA	CASSQDTGSNQPQHF	TGCGCCAGCAGCCAAGATACGGGGTCAAATCAGCCCCAGCATTTT
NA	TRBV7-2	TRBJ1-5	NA	CASSSVPNQPQHF	TGTGCCAGCAGCTCGGTCCCGAATCAGCCCCAGCATTTT
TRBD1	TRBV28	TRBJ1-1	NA	CASSPTQGYTEAFF	TGTGCCAGCAGTCCAACACAGGGGTACACTGAAGCTTTCTTT
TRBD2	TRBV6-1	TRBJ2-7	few	CASSETSGSSYEQYF	TGTGCCAGCAGTGAGACTAGCGGAAGTTCCTACGAGCAGTACTTC
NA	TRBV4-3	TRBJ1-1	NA	CASSQDITLQVTEAFF	TGCGCCAGCAGCCAAGATATAACACTCCAGGTCACTGAAGCTTTCTTT
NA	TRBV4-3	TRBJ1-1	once	CASRRDNTEAFF	TGCGCCAGCCGAAGGGATAACACTGAAGCTTTCTTT
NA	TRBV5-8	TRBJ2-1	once	CASSLEGINEQFF	TGTGCCAGCAGCTTGGAAGGGATCAATGAGCAGTTCTTC
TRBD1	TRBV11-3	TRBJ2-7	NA	CASSPPGGQFYEQYF	TGTGCCAGCAGTCCCCCAGGGGGACAATTCTACGAGCAGTACTTC
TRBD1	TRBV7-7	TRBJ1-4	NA	CASSTGTARSNEKLFF	TGTGCTAGCAGCACCGGGACAGCTAGATCTAATGAAAAACTGTTTTTT
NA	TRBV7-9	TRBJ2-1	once	CASSPRQISYNEQFF	TGTGCCAGCAGCCCCAGACAGATCTCCTACAATGAGCAGTTCTTC
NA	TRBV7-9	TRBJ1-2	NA	CASSPPGGYSNYGYTF	TGTGCCAGCAGCCCCCCGGGGGGCTATAGCAACTATGGCTACACCTTC
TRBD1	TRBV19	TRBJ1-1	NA	CASTHPTGIEAFF	TGTGCCAGTACCCATCCGACAGGGATTGAAGCTTTCTTT
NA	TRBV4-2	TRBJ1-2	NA	CASSQDRDRAYGYTF	TGTGCCAGCAGCCAAGATCGTGATAGGGCGTATGGCTACACCTTC
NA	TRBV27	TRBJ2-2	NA	CASSSPDVTGELFF	TGTGCCAGCAGTTCCCCGGACGTCACCGGGGAGCTGTTTTTT
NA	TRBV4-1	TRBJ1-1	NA	CASSQERYNTEAFF	TGCGCCAGCAGCCAAGAGAGGTATAACACTGAAGCTTTCTTT
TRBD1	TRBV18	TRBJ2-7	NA	CASSPEGRGNSYEQYF	TGTGCCAGCTCACCAGAGGGCAGGGGGAACTCCTACGAGCAGTACTTC
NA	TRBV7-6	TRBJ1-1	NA	CASSSGGGTEAFF	TGTGCCAGCAGCTCCGGTGGCGGCACTGAAGCTTTCTTT
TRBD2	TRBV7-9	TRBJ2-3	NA	CASSLVGAGVLDTQYF	TGTGCCAGCAGCTTAGTAGGGGCGGGAGTATTAGATACGCAGTATTTT
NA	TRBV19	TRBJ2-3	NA	CASSMGSGTPDTQYF	TGTGCCAGTAGTATGGGGTCGGGGACCCCGGATACGCAGTATTTT
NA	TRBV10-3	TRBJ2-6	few	CATRSPQGSGANVLTF	TGTGCCACCCGGTCCCCCCAGGGCTCTGGGGCCAACGTCCTGACTTTC
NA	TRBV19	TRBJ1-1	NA	CASSTITGIRNTEAFF	TGTGCCAGTAGTACGATAACAGGGATTAGGAACACTGAAGCTTTCTTT
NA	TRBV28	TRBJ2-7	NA	CASSLRGYIYEQYF	TGTGCCAGCAGTTTAAGAGGCTACATATACGAGCAGTACTTC
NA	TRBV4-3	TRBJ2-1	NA	CASSQEWGTSLGNEQFF	TGCGCCAGCAGCCAAGAGTGGGGGACCTCCTTGGGGAATGAGCAGTTCTTC
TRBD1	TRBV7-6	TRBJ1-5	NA	CASSTGTAGSNQPQHF	TGTGCCAGCAGCACCGGGACAGCGGGGAGCAATCAGCCCCAGCATTTT
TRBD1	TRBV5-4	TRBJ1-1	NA	CASSTWDRYTEAFF	TGTGCCAGCAGTACGTGGGACAGGTACACTGAAGCTTTCTTT
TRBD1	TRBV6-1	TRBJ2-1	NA	CASSMGQGASFF	TGTGCCAGCAGCATGGGACAGGGTGCGTCGTTCTTC
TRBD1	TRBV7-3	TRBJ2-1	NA	CASSYTGVRDNEQFF	TGTGCCAGCAGCTACACAGGGGTTCGAGACAATGAGCAGTTCTTC
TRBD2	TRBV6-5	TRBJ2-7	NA	CASSLLSGSPYEQYF	TGTGCCAGCAGTTTGCTTAGCGGGAGTCCCTACGAGCAGTACTTC
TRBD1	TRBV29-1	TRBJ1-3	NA	CSSGGGPNTIYF	TGCAGCTCAGGGGGGGGACCAAACACCATATATTTT
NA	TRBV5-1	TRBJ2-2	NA	CASSLMETVELFF	TGCGCCAGCAGCTTGATGGAAACAGTTGAGCTGTTTTTT
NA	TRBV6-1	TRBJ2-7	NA	CASRAWTDSYEQYF	TGTGCCAGCAGGGCCTGGACGGATTCCTACGAGCAGTACTTC
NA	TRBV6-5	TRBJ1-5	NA	CASGAVHQPQHF	TGTGCCAGCGGGGCAGTCCATCAGCCCCAGCATTTT
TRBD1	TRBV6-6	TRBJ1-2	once	CASSTGTESLGYTF	TGTGCCAGCAGCACCGGGACAGAGAGCCTCGGCTACACCTTC
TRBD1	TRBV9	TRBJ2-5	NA	CASSELGDREETQYF	TGTGCCAGCAGCGAGTTGGGGGACAGGGAGGAGACCCAGTACTTC
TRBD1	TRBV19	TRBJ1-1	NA	CASTLDRGLITEAFF	TGTGCCAGTACCCTGGACAGGGGCTTGATCACTGAAGCTTTCTTT
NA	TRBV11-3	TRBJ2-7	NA	CASSSRYSDEQYF	TGTGCCAGCAGCTCCCGATATAGCGACGAGCAGTACTTC
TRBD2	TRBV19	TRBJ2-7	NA	CASSAFSGTGYEQYF	TGTGCCAGTAGTGCGTTCAGCGGGACCGGGTACGAGCAGTACTTC
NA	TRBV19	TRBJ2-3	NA	CASSLTPRSTDTQYF	TGTGCCAGTAGCCTGACCCCACGGAGTACAGATACGCAGTATTTT
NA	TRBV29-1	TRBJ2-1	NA	CSGLARANEQFF	TGCAGCGGTCTAGCGCGGGCAAATGAGCAGTTCTTC
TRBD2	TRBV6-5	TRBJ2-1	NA	CASSLGRAHEQFF	TGTGCCAGCAGTTTGGGGAGGGCCCATGAGCAGTTCTTC
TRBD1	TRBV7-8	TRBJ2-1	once	CASSLPLEDRVTDEQFF	TGTGCCAGCAGCTTACCCCTTGAGGACAGGGTTACCGATGAGCAGTTCTTC
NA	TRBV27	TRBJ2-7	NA	CASSLFASDSGSYEQYF	TGTGCCAGCAGTTTATTTGCTTCCGACTCAGGATCCTACGAGCAGTACTTC
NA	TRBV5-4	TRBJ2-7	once	CASSPRIGAEQYF	TGTGCCAGCAGCCCTCGGATTGGGGCCGAGCAGTACTTC
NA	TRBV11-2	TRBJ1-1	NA	CASSLFTRPGGAELAFF	TGTGCCAGCAGCTTATTTACTCGCCCCGGGGGCGCCGAGTTGGCTTTCTTT
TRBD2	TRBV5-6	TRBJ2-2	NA	CASSLELAGVNTGELFF	TGTGCCAGCAGCTTGGAACTAGCGGGGGTAAACACCGGGGAGCTGTTTTTT
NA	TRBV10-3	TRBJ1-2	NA	CAITLTRSGPNNGYTF	TGTGCCATCACCCTCACTCGATCCGGGCCGAATAATGGCTACACCTTC